This TCR beta chain was sequenced for a study of CD8 T cells in ankylosing spondylitis. Broader study findings: There was a TCR beta motif, made of several highly homologous variants, that appeared characteristic of ankylosing spondylitis blood.

Using its own MiXCR run on the 5' RACE reads, TCRdb lists one record per CDR3 protein. The repertoire has just over 300,000 distinct CDR3 sequences, around 20% of them found once; the top ten carry roughly 3.6%. This clonotype was counted between two and nine times. The antigen is not known. Sample: blood, either unsorted or a sorted T cell fraction (not recorded which). The origin of this receptor is a female donor with ankylosing spondylitis or in good health (not recorded which).

The CDR3 is CASSYRLAGPSDEQFF. In DNA, the CDR3 is TGTGCCAGCAGTTACCGGCTAGCGGGACCAAGTGACGAGCAGTTCTTC. J is TRBJ2-1 and V is TRBV6-5; 9 bases agree with TRBD2. Germline V CDR1 and CDR2: MNHEY, SVGAGI. There are 16 residues in the CDR3. After removal of 2 bases from V and 10 bases from J, the junction contained 12 bases not matched to a gene.